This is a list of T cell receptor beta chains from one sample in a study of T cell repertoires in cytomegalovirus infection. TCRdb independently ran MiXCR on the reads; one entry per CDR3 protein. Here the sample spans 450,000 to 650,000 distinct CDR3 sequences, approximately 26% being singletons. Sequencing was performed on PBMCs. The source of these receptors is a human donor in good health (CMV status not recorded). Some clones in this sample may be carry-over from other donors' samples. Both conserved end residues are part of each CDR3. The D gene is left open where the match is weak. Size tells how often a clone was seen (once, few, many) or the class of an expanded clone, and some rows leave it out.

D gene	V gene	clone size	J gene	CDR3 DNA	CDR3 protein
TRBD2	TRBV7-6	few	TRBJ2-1	TGTGCCAGCAGCTTAGCAGGCCTAGCGGCCTACAATGAGCAGTTCTTC	CASSLAGLAAYNEQFF
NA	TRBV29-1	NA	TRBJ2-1	TGCAGCTTTGAAGGTCCGGAGACCCGTTACAATGAGCAGTTCTTC	CSFEGPETRYNEQFF
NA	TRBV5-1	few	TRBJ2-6	TGCGCCAGCAGCTTGGGACCTAGCTCTGGGGCCAACGTCCTGACTTTC	CASSLGPSSGANVLTF
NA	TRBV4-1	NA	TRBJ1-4	TGCGCCAGCAGCCAAGTCAGCGTACCAACTAATGAAAAACTGTTTTTT	CASSQVSVPTNEKLFF
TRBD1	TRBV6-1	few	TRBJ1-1	TGTGCCAGCAGTGAAGCGCTTCGGACAGGAGGGAACACTGAAGCTTTCTTT	CASSEALRTGGNTEAFF
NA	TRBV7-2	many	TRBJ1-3	TGTGCCAGCAGCTTATTAAGGGGCGGAAACACCATATATTTT	CASSLLRGGNTIYF
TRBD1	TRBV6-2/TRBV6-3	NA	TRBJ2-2	TGTGCCAGCAGTTACTCCAAGGGGACAGGGAACACCGGGGAGCTGTTTTTT	CASSYSKGTGNTGELFF
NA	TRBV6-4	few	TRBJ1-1	TGTGCCAGCAGTGTCAGTCAGCAGACTGAAGCTTTCTTT	CASSVSQQTEAFF
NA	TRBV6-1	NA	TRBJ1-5	TGTGCCAGCTGGACAGCTAGCAATCAGCCCCAGCATTTT	CASWTASNQPQHF
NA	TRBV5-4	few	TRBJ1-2	TGTGCCAGCAGCTTTCTCGGGGGGGCAGGCTATGGCTACACCTTC	CASSFLGGAGYGYTF
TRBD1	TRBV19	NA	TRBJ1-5	TGTGCCAGTAGTCCCCGGGACAGAGTAAATCAGCCCCAGCATTTT	CASSPRDRVNQPQHF
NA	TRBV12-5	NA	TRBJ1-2	TGTGCTAGTGGCCCGCCTGGAGACTATGGCTACACCTTC	CASGPPGDYGYTF
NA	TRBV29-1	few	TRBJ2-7	TGCAGCGTTCAAGGACAAGTCTCCTACGAGCAGTACTTC	CSVQGQVSYEQYF
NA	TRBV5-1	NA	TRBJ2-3	TGCGCCAGCAGACCTGACGCAAACACAGATACGCAGTATTTT	CASRPDANTDTQYF
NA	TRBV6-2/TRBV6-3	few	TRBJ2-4	TGTGCCAGCAGTTACAGCGCCGAACCTTCCGGGAACATTCAGTACTTC	CASSYSAEPSGNIQYF
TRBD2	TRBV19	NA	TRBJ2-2	TGTGCCAGTAGTATAACCACTAGCGGGCCCACCGGGGAGCTGTTTTTT	CASSITTSGPTGELFF
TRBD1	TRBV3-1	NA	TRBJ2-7	TGTGCCAGCAGCCCGGACAGGTTTGCCTACGAGCAGTACTTC	CASSPDRFAYEQYF
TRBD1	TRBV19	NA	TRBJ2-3	TGTGCCAGTAGAGACAGGGGGAGTTTTGATACGCAGTATTTT	CASRDRGSFDTQYF
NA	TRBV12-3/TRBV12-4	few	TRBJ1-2	TGTGCCAGCAGTACAGGGACATTCTATGGCTACACCTTC	CASSTGTFYGYTF
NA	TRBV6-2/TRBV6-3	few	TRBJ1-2	TGTGCCAGCAGTTATTATCGGGGGGCTGTCTATGGCTACACCTTC	CASSYYRGAVYGYTF
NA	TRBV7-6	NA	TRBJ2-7	TGTGCCAGCAGCTTTGGAATACGGGAGCAGTACTTC	CASSFGIREQYF
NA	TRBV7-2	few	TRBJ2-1	TGTGCCAGCAGCTCCGAGACTTACAATGAGCAGTTCTTC	CASSSETYNEQFF
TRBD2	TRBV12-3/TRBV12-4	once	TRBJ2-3	TGTGCCAGCAGTCGAAGGAGTCTAGCGGGAGGAGGTACGCAGTATTTT	CASSRRSLAGGGTQYF
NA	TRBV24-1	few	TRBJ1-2	TGTGCCACCAGTGGTGTGTTCGGCTACACCTTC	CATSGVFGYTF
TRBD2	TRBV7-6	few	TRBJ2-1	TGTGCCAGCAGCTTAGCTCCGACTAGCGGGGGGTACAATGAGCAGTTCTTC	CASSLAPTSGGYNEQFF
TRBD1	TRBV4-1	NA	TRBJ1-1	TGCGCCAGCAGCCAAGGGTCCGGGACAGGTCGGAACACTGAAGCTTTCTTT	CASSQGSGTGRNTEAFF
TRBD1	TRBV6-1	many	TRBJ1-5	TGTGCCAGCAGTGAAGTCGCAGGGGGCGGTCAGCCCCAGCATTTT	CASSEVAGGGQPQHF
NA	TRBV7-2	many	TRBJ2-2	TGTGCCAGCAGCTTAGCGATCAATGGCGGGGAGCTGTTTTTT	CASSLAINGGELFF